This is a list of T cell receptor beta chains from one sample in a study of blood T cell repertoires in COVID-19. Generated by immunoSEQ multiplex PCR, the TCRdb table keeps only in-frame clones and is missing some. This table holds about 670,000 clones, 80% to 90% found once. Sequenced sample: peripheral blood. These receptor sequences come from a woman between 18 and 30 years old with acute or convalescent COVID-19. Both conserved end residues are part of each CDR3. The D gene is left open where the match is weak. Clone size is stated in some rows and not others, as once, few, many or a class when expanded.

abundance | j_gene | d_gene | v_gene | CDR3aa | CDR3nt
. | TRBJ1-1 | . | TRBV4-1 | CASSSQMNTEAFF | TGCGCCAGCAGCAGTCAGATGAACACTGAAGCTTTCTTT
. | TRBJ2-3 | . | TRBV6-6 | CASSYSGHTDTQYF | TGTGCCAGCAGTTACTCGGGCCACACAGATACGCAGTATTTT
. | TRBJ1-2 | . | TRBV19 | CASSTRQKWNYGYTF | TGTGCCAGTAGTACTAGACAGAAGTGGAACTATGGCTACACCTTC
. | TRBJ1-2 | . | TRBV9 | CASSPDINYGYTF | TGTGCCAGCAGTCCCGACATAAACTATGGCTACACCTTC
once | TRBJ1-3 | . | TRBV29-1 | CSVERGAGPGNTIYF | TGCAGCGTTGAAAGGGGTGCAGGGCCTGGAAACACCATATATTTT
once | TRBJ2-7 | TRBD1 | TRBV3-1/TRBV3-2 | CASTVTGAGSYEQYF | TGTGCCAGCACCGTCACAGGGGCTGGGTCCTACGAGCAGTACTTC
. | TRBJ1-4 | . | TRBV5-5 | CASSNYPGQKNEKLFF | TGTGCCAGCAGCAATTATCCGGGACAAAAGAATGAAAAACTGTTTTTT
. | TRBJ2-7 | TRBD2 | TRBV7-9 | CASSQGAGGLYEQYF | TGTGCCAGCAGCCAAGGAGCGGGGGGGCTTTACGAGCAGTACTTC
. | TRBJ1-1 | . | TRBV4-2 | CASSPRTYNTEAFF | TGTGCCAGCAGCCCTCGGACATATAACACTGAAGCTTTCTTT
. | TRBJ1-2 | . | TRBV21-1 | CARRASNYGYTF | TGTGCCAGGAGGGCTTCTAACTATGGCTACACCTTC
. | TRBJ1-2 | . | TRBV12-3/TRBV12-4 | CASSLDRASGYTF | TGTGCCAGCAGTTTAGACAGGGCCTCGGGCTACACCTTC
. | TRBJ1-6 | TRBD1 | TRBV2 | CASRPTGGASPLHF | TGTGCCAGCAGACCTACAGGGGGTGCTTCACCCCTCCACTTT
. | TRBJ2-3 | TRBD2 | TRBV5-4 | CASSQESSGLAATDTQYF | TGTGCCAGCAGTCAAGAATCCTCCGGACTAGCCGCCACAGATACGCAGTATTTT
. | TRBJ1-1 | . | TRBV7-2 | CASTGWTEAFF | TGTGCCAGCACAGGGTGGACTGAAGCTTTCTTT
once | TRBJ2-3 | . | TRBV6-4 | CASSEKAGGTDTQYF | TGTGCCAGCAGTGAGAAGGCCGGGGGCACAGATACGCAGTATTTT
. | TRBJ1-6 | . | TRBV2 | CASSEALGGRGRNSYNSPLHF | TGTGCCAGCAGTGAAGCGCTTGGCGGCCGAGGGCGTAACTCCTATAATTCACCCCTCCACTTT
. | TRBJ2-7 | . | TRBV18 | CASSATTGSSYEQYF | TGTGCCAGCTCGGCCACGACAGGCAGCTCCTACGAGCAGTACTTC
. | TRBJ2-7 | TRBD2 | TRBV7-9 | CASSMNSGGAIYEQYF | TGTGCCAGCAGCATGAATAGCGGGGGGGCCATCTACGAGCAGTACTTC
. | TRBJ1-6 | . | TRBV5-8 | CASSSLEREYNSPLHF | TGTGCCAGCAGCTCGCTCGAAAGAGAATATAATTCACCCCTCCACTTT
. | TRBJ2-7 | . | TRBV9 | CASSVDLGDYEQYF | TGTGCCAGCAGCGTAGATTTAGGGGATTACGAGCAGTACTTC
. | TRBJ2-1 | TRBD2 | TRBV6-5 | CASSIAGGGYNEQFF | TGTGCCAGCAGCATAGCGGGGGGTGGGTACAATGAGCAGTTCTTC
. | TRBJ1-1 | TRBD1 | TRBV5-1 | CASSQGGMGNTEAFF | TGCGCCAGCAGCCAAGGGGGCATGGGGAACACTGAAGCTTTCTTT
. | TRBJ1-2 | TRBD1 | TRBV13 | CASSLSGGYGYTF | TGTGCCAGCAGCTTATCAGGGGGCTATGGCTACACCTTC
. | TRBJ2-3 | TRBD2 | TRBV6-4 | CASSDLAGGTDTQYF | TGTGCCAGCAGTGATTTAGCGGGGGGCACAGATACGCAGTATTTT
. | TRBJ2-1 | . | TRBV7-9 | CASRYSMGHNEQFF | TGTGCCAGCAGGTATTCAATGGGCCACAATGAGCAGTTCTTC